The 5 T cell receptor beta chains below were found in one sample sequenced in a study of blood T cells in healthy people across ages. A second PCR, run for roughly 7 to 12 cycles, used a sample-barcoded 5' primer plus a J-beta primer mix. TCRdb itself ran the 5' RACE reads through MiXCR, one entry per CDR3 protein. This table holds about 1.8 million distinct CDR3 sequences, 49% found once. The sequenced sample was blood. All receptors come from a woman aged 40-49 years in good health.

This CDR3 is CASSSTPGYDEQYF. As DNA, the CDR3 is TGTGCCAGCAGCTCTACCCCAGGGTACGACGAGCAGTACTTC. The genes are TRBV7-9 and TRBJ2-5; TRBD1 might be the D (5 bases). Gene TRBJ2-7 matches the end of the DNA better, so the J call may be wrong. This CDR3 is 14 amino acids long. Germline V gene lookup returns CDR1 SEHNR and CDR2 FQNEAQ (reference sequence).

DNA of the CDR3: TGTGCCAGCAGCCAAGATCTAGGGACCTCTGAAAAACTGTTTTTT. The encoded protein is CASSQDLGTSEKLFF. J is TRBJ1-4 and V is TRBV3-1; tentative D call: TRBD1 (5 bases). Germline V CDR1 and CDR2: LGHDT, YNNKEL (reference sequence). The CDR3 totals 15 residues. V was clipped by 0 bases and J by 7 bases, with 12 bases between them.

This clonotype was found many times. This sequence joins TRBV6-6 and TRBJ2-5; weak D call: TRBD1 (6 bases). Trimming stripped 2 bases from V and 5 bases from J, with 9 bases between. This CDR3 spans 13 amino acids. CDR1 is MNHNY and CDR2 is SVGAGI in the germline V gene (reference sequence). For the CDR3, the DNA is TGTGCCAGCAGTTACCCAGGGGAGGAGACCCAGTACTTC. Protein product: CASSYPGEETQYF.

In this sample, this clonotype turned up a few times. The genes are TRBV9 and TRBJ2-1; D possibly corresponds to TRBD1 (6 bases). V shed 0 bases and J shed 6 bases, with 19 bases lying between them. The CDR3 consists of 17 residues. Germline values: CDR1 SGDLS, CDR2 YYNGEE. CDR3 residues: CASSVVGTGLRGNEQFF. The CDR3 DNA reads as TGTGCCAGCAGCGTAGTGGGAACAGGGTTAAGGGGCAATGAGCAGTTCTTC.

As for this clonotype: An end of the junction differs from the germline gene, which may be a read error. The genes are TRBV10-3 and TRBJ2-7, with 11 bases identical to TRBD2. Germline V gene sequence: CDR1 ENHRY, CDR2 SYGVKD. The CDR3 consists of 17 residues. The CDR3: CAISESTGTSGYNEQYF. CDR3 DNA sequence: TGTGCCATTAGTGAGAGTACCGGGACTAGCGGCTACAATGAGCAGTACTTC.